This T cell receptor beta chain was sequenced in a study of identifying expanded T cells in peripheral blood. The assay was immunoSEQ multiplex PCR, and TCRdb's table has in-frame clones only and misses some. The sample lists 84,000 or so clones, about 90% seen once, with 7.3% in the top ten. Details on this clone: As yet, its antigen is unknown.

During the collection period, no donor immune events like infections were recorded. Findings of the study overall: Across healthy donors, higher total template counts meant significantly greater roughly 2-week count variance. About 1.2 clones differed between technical replicates, versus approximately 17 and 20 over time.

Material: blood. The clonotype was recovered from a person aged 18-70 years in good health.

For the CDR3, the DNA is TGTGCCAGCAGCTTAGCGGGAGAGGCAGAGACCCAGTACTTC. It codes for CASSLAGEAETQYF. The chain joins TRBV5-4 to TRBJ2-5, with TRBD2 matching 8 bases. The CDR3 loop spans 14 amino acids. Germline V gene sequence: CDR1 SGHNT, CDR2 YYREEE (reference sequence). V was pared by 2 bases and J by 4 bases, with 4 bases of the junction left unmatched.